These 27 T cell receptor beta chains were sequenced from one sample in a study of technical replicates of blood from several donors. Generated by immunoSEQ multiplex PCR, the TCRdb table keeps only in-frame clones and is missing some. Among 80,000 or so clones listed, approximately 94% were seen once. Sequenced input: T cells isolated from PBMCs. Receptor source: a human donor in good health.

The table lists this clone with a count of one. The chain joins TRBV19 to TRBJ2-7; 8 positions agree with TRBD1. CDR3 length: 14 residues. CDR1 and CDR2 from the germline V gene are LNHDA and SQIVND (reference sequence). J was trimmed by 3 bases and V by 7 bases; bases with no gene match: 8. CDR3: CASNAGTGGYEQYF. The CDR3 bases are TGTGCCAGTAATGCCGGGACAGGAGGCTACGAGCAGTACTTC.

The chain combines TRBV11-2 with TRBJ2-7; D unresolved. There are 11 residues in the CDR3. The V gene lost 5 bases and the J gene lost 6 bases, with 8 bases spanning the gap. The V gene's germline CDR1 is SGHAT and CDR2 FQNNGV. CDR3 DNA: TGTGCCAGCAGCCAAGCGTTCGAGCAGTACTTC. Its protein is CASSQAFEQYF.

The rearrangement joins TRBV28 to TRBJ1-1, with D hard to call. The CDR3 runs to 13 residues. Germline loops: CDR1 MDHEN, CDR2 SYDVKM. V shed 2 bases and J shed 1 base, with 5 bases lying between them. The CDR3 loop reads CASSLIRNTEAFF. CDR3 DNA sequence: TGTGCCAGCAGTTTAATCAGGAACACTGAAGCTTTCTTT.

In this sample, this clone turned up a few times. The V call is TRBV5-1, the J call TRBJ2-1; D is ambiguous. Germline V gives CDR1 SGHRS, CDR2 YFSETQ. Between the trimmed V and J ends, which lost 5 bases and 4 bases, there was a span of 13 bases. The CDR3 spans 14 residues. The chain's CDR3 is CASRPREKYNEQFF. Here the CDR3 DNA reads TGCGCCAGCAGACCCCGAGAAAAATACAATGAGCAGTTCTTC. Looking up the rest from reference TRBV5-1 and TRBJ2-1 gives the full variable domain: KAGVTQTPRYLIKTRGQQVTLSCSPISGHRSVSWYQQTPGQGLQFLFEYFSETQRNKGNFPGRFSGRQFSNSRSEMNVSTLELGDSALYLCASRPREKYNEQFFGPGTRLTVL.

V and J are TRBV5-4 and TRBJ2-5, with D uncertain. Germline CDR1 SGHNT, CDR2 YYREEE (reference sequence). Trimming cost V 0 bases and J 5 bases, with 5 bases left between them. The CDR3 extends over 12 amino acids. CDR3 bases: TGTGCCAGCAGCTTGGTCACTGAGACCCAGTACTTC. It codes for CASSLVTETQYF. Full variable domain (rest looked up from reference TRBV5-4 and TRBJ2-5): ETGVTQSPTHLIKTRGQQVTLRCSSQSGHNTVSWYQQALGQGPQFIFQYYREEENGRGNFPPRFSGLQFPNYSSELNVNALELDDSALYLCASSLVTETQYFGPGTRLLVL.

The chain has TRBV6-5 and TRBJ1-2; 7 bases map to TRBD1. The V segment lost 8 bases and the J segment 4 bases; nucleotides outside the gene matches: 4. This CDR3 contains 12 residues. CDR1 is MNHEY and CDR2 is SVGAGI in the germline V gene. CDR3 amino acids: CASVDRSYGYTF. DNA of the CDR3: TGTGCCAGCGTGGACAGGTCCTATGGCTACACCTTC.

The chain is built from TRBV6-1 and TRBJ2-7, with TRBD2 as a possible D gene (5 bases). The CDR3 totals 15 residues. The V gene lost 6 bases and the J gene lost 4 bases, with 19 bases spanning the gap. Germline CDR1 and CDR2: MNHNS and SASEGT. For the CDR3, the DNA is TGTGCCAGCAGGGGGAATGTAGCGATTAGATACGAGCAGTACTTC. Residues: CASRGNVAIRYEQYF.

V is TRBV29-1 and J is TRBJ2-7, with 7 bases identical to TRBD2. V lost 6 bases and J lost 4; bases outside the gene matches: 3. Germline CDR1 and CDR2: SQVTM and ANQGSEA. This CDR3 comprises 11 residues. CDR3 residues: CSVGGNYEQYF. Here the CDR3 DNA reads TGCAGCGTCGGGGGGAATTACGAGCAGTACTTC.

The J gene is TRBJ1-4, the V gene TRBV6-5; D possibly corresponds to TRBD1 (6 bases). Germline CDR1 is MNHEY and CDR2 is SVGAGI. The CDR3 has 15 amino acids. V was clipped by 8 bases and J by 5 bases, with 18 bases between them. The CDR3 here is CASGLQGRPNEKLFF. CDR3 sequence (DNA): TGTGCCAGCGGGCTACAGGGACGTCCAAATGAAAAACTGTTTTTT.

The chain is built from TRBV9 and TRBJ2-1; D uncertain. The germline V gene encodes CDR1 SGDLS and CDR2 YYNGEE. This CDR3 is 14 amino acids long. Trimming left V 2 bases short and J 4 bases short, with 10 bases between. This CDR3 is CASSVSRTYNEQFF. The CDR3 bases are TGTGCCAGCAGCGTGAGCCGTACTTACAATGAGCAGTTCTTC.

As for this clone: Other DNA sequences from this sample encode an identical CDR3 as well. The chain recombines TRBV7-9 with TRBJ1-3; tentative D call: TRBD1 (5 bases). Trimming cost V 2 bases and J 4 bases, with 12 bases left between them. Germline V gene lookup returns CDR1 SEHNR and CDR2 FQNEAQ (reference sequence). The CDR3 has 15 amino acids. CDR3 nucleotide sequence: TGTGCCAGCAGCTTACAGGGAAAAACCGGAAACACCATATATTTT. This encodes CASSLQGKTGNTIYF.

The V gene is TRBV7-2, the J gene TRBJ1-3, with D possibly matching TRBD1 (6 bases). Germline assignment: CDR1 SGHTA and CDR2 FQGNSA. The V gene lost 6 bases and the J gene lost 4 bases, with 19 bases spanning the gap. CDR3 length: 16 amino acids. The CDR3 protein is CASRYPTGSGGNTIYF. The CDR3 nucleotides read TGTGCCAGCAGATATCCCACAGGGTCCGGCGGAAACACCATATATTTT.

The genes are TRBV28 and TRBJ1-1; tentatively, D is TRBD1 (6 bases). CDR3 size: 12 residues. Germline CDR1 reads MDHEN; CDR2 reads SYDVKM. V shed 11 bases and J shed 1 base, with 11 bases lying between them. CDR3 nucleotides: TGTGCCGGAGTAGGGGGGAACACTGAAGCTTTCTTT. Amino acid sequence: CAGVGGNTEAFF.

The CDR3: CASSALGLSTEAFF. CDR3 DNA: TGTGCCAGCAGTGCTCTGGGCTTGTCCACTGAAGCTTTCTTT. The rearrangement uses TRBV2 and TRBJ1-1; D unclear. Germline loops: CDR1 SNHLY, CDR2 FYNNEI. Trimming pared 4 bases from V and 4 bases from J, leaving 13 bases between. The CDR3 consists of 14 residues.

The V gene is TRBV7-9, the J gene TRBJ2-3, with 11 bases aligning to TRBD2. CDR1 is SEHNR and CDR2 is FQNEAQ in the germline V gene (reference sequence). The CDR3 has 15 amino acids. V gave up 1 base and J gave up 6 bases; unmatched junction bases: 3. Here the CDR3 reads CASSLGASGRDTQYF. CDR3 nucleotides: TGTGCCAGCAGCTTAGGGGCTAGCGGGAGGGATACGCAGTATTTT.

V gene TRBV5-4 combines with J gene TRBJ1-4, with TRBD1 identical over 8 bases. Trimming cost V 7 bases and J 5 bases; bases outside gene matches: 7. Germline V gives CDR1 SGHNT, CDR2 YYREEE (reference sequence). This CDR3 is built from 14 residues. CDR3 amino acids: CASGDRTGNEKLFF. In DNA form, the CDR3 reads TGTGCCAGCGGGGACCGGACAGGGAATGAAAAACTGTTTTTT.

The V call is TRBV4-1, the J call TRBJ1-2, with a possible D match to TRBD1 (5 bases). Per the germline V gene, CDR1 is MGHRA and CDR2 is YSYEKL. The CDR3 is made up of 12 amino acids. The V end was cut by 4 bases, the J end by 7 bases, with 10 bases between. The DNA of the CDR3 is TGCGCCAGCAGCCGACCGGGACTTGGCTACACCTTC. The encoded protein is CASSRPGLGYTF.

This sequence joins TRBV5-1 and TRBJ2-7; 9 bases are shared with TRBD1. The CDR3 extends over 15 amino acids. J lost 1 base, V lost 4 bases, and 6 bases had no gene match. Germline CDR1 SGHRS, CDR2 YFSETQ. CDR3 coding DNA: TGCGCCAGCAGCAATCCGGGACAGGGATCCTACGAGCAGTACTTC. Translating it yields CASSNPGQGSYEQYF. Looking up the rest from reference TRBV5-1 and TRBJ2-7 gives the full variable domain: KAGVTQTPRYLIKTRGQQVTLSCSPISGHRSVSWYQQTPGQGLQFLFEYFSETQRNKGNFPGRFSGRQFSNSRSEMNVSTLELGDSALYLCASSNPGQGSYEQYFGPGTRLTVT.

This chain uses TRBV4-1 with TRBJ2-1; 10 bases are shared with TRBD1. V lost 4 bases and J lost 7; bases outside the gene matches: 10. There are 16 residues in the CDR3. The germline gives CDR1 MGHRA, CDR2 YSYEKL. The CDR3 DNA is TGCGCCAGCAGCCGAGACCCGGGACAGGGGTCTAATGAGCAGTTCTTC. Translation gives CASSRDPGQGSNEQFF.

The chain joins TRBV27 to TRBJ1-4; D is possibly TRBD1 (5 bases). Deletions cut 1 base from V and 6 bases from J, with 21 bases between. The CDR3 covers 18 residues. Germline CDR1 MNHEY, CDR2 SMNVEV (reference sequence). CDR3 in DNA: TGTGCCAGCAGTTTATTAGGTACAGACCCGGGGGGAGATGAAAAACTGTTTTTT. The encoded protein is CASSLLGTDPGGDEKLFF.

CDR3 loop: CASSLAFQNRYEQYF. For the CDR3, the DNA is TGTGCCAGCAGCTTAGCATTCCAGAACCGCTACGAGCAGTACTTC. The chain recombines TRBV11-2 with TRBJ2-7; D gene uncertain. V was cut by 1 base and J by 3 bases, with 13 bases left in between. CDR1 is SGHAT, CDR2 FQNNGV, per germline. The CDR3 has 15 residues.

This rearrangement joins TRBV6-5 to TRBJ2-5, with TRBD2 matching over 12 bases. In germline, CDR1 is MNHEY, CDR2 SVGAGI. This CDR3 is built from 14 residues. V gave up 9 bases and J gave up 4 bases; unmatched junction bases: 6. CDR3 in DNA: TGTGCCAGTAACCCGGGACTAGCGGGAGAGACCCAGTACTTC. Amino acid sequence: CASNPGLAGETQYF.

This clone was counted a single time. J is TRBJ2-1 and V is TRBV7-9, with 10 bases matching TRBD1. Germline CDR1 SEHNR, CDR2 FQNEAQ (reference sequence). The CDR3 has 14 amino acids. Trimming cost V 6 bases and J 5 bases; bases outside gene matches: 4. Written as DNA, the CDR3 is TGTGCCAGCAGTTGGGACAGGGGTCACAATGAGCAGTTCTTC. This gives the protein CASSWDRGHNEQFF.

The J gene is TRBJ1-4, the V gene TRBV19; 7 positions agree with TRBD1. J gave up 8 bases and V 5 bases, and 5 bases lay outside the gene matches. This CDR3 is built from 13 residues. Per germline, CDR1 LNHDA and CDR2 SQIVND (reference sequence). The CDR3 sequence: CASSVDRDEKLFF. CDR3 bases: TGTGCCAGTAGTGTCGACAGGGACGAAAAACTGTTTTTT.

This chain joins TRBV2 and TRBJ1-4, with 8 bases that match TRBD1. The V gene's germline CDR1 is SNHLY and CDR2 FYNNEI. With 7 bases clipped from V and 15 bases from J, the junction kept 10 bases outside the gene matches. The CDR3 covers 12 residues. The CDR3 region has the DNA TGTGCCAGCACCACTGAGGACAGGGAGGTGTTTTTT. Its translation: CASTTEDREVFF.

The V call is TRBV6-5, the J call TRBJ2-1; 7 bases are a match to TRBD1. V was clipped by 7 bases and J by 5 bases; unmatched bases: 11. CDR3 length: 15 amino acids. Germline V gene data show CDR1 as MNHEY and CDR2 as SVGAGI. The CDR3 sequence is CASTSHGTVDNEQFF. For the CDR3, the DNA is TGTGCCAGCACCAGCCACGGGACAGTAGACAATGAGCAGTTCTTC.

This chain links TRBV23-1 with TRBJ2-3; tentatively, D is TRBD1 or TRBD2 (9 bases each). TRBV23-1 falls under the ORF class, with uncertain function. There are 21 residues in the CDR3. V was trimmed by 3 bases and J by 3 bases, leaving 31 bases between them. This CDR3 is CASSHSGQGPIAGDGTDTQYF. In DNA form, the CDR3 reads TGCGCCAGCAGTCACTCCGGACAGGGGCCGATAGCGGGAGACGGGACAGATACGCAGTATTTT.